Listed below are T cell receptor beta chains from one sample, sequenced in a study of response to subunit inactivated influenza vaccine. TCRdb reanalysed the RT-PCR reads using MiXCR and keeps one entry per CDR3 protein. The table shows almost 600,000 distinct CDR3 sequences, with around 13% occurring only once. The source material was PBMCs from blood, sampled about 11 days after vaccination. These receptors all stem from a man aged 45-60 years who received an inactivated influenza vaccine. The CDR3 runs from the conserved cysteine through the conserved F or W. D genes are given only for firm matches. Part of the rows lack a size; the others show once, few, many or a class for expanded clones.

TRBJ2-2 | TRBD1 | TRBV7-2 | few | TGTGCCAGCAGCTATGGACAGGGAGCAGGCACCGGGGAGCTGTTTTTT | CASSYGQGAGTGELFF
TRBJ2-7 | TRBD2 | TRBV30 | . | TGTGCCTGGAGTGTGAGACTAGCGGGACCAGGAGGGGAGCAGTACTTC | CAWSVRLAGPGGEQYF
TRBJ2-2 | TRBD2 | TRBV5-1 | few | TGCGCCAGCAGCTTGAGCGGGAAGAACACCGGGGAGCTGTTTTTT | CASSLSGKNTGELFF
TRBJ2-5 | . | TRBV20-1 | few | TGCAGTGCTAAGAGATTCGGGTCGGGGGAGACCCAGTACTTC | CSAKRFGSGETQYF
TRBJ2-7 | . | TRBV12-3/TRBV12-4 | many | TGTGCCAGCAGTTTTAGCAGCGGCCCCTACGAGCAGTACTTC | CASSFSSGPYEQYF
TRBJ2-5 | TRBD2 | TRBV28 | . | TGTGCCAGCAGGGGGGCGGGAGGGCACGAGACCCAGTACTTC | CASRGAGGHETQYF
TRBJ2-3 | TRBD1 | TRBV20-1 | few | TGCAGTGTCGAGATCAGGGGGACAGATACGCAGTATTTT | CSVEIRGTDTQYF
TRBJ2-7 | . | TRBV28 | few | TGTGCCAGCAGTTCTCCTGGGGCAGGGGCGATCTCCTACGAGCAGTACTTC | CASSSPGAGAISYEQYF
TRBJ2-2 | . | TRBV7-8 | few | TGTGCCACGCATACTCATCCCGGGAACACCGGGGAGCTGTTTTTT | CATHTHPGNTGELFF
TRBJ2-7 | . | TRBV7-8 | . | TGTGCCAGCAGCTTAGTTAAGGGTGGGGAGCAGTACTTC | CASSLVKGGEQYF
TRBJ1-5 | . | TRBV6-2/TRBV6-3 | few | TGTGCCAGCAGCAGACGGGACGGCAATCAGCCCCAGCATTTT | CASSRRDGNQPQHF
TRBJ2-3 | TRBD1 | TRBV5-6 | . | TGTGCCAGCAGCTTGGTGACAGGGAGCACAGATACGCAGTATTTT | CASSLVTGSTDTQYF
TRBJ2-1 | TRBD1 | TRBV7-3 | . | TGTGCCAGCAGCTTAACGGGCGGACAGGGACGGCAGTTCTTC | CASSLTGGQGRQFF
TRBJ1-1 | . | TRBV20-1 | many | TGCAGCCCGGACGGCCTAAACACTGAAGCTTTCTTT | CSPDGLNTEAFF
TRBJ1-6 | . | TRBV27 | . | TGTGCCAGCAGTTTATCTCAACCGCGCGGGGCCTTTAATTCACCCCTCCACTTT | CASSLSQPRGAFNSPLHF
TRBJ2-1 | . | TRBV6-2/TRBV6-3 | . | TGTGCCAGCACCTCACTGGGGGCAAGTTACAATGAGCAGTTCTTC | CASTSLGASYNEQFF
TRBJ1-4 | . | TRBV15 | . | TGTGCCACCAGCTCACCAGGGGACGGAAATGAAAAACTGTTTTTT | CATSSPGDGNEKLFF
TRBJ2-2 | . | TRBV20-1 | few | TGCAGTGCTAGATTCCCTTCGGGGACACCGAACACCGGGGAGCTGTTTTTT | CSARFPSGTPNTGELFF
TRBJ2-5 | TRBD2 | TRBV27 | few | TGTGCCAGCAGTGCGAGGCGGGGGAGGGAGACCCAGTACTTC | CASSARRGRETQYF
TRBJ2-1 | TRBD1 | TRBV3-1 | . | TGTGCCAGCAGATCTACAGGGGGCAATGAGCAGTTCTTC | CASRSTGGNEQFF
TRBJ2-7 | . | TRBV28 | . | TGTGCCAGCACTTTGGGGGGGCGCGTCGAGCAGTACTTC | CASTLGGRVEQYF
TRBJ2-3 | . | TRBV5-1 | . | TGCGCCAGCCAACTGTCGGGGGCCGGTGGTGCAGATACGCAGTATTTT | CASQLSGAGGADTQYF
TRBJ2-7 | TRBD2 | TRBV7-2 | few | TGTGCCAGCAGCCTAGGCAGCGGACTAGCGGGAGCATACTTC | CASSLGSGLAGAYF
TRBJ1-4 | . | TRBV5-1 | few | TGCGCCAGCAGCGAGGGGAGTGTAGGTGAAAAACTGTTTTTT | CASSEGSVGEKLFF
TRBJ2-7 | . | TRBV6-1 | few | TGTGCCAGCAGAAACCCTCGAGGGGGAGCCTACGAGCAGTACTTC | CASRNPRGGAYEQYF
TRBJ2-7 | . | TRBV3-1 | few | TGTGCCAGCAGCCCACAGGCGGGCGGATACGAGCAGTACTTC | CASSPQAGGYEQYF
TRBJ2-7 | . | TRBV6-1 | few | TGTGCCAGCAGTAATAACAGAGGGGTAGAAGAGCAGTACTTC | CASSNNRGVEEQYF
TRBJ1-5 | . | TRBV29-1 | few | TGCAGCGTTGCAGGGTCCGGGCAGCCCCAGCATTTT | CSVAGSGQPQHF
TRBJ2-7 | TRBD1 | TRBV20-1 | . | TGCAGTGCTCAGCGCCTCAGGGGGAACGACGAGCAGTACTTC | CSAQRLRGNDEQYF
TRBJ2-7 | . | TRBV28 | . | TGTGCCAGCAGTTTAGGTAGGGTGAACTACGAGCAGTACTTC | CASSLGRVNYEQYF
TRBJ2-3 | TRBD1 | TRBV20-1 | . | TGCAGTGCCATGGGACAGGGGGCGAGTACTACGCAGTATTTT | CSAMGQGASTTQYF
TRBJ2-7 | . | TRBV5-1 | many | TGCGCCAGCAGCCGGGGACAACTTTCCTACGAGCAGTACTTC | CASSRGQLSYEQYF
TRBJ1-5 | . | TRBV6-2/TRBV6-3 | few | TGTGCCAGCAGTCCCAGGCCAGGGTCAGGGCAGCCCCAGCATTTT | CASSPRPGSGQPQHF
TRBJ2-7 | . | TRBV5-5 | many | TGTGCCAGCAGCTGGGTTACCGGGTCCATGTCCTACGAGCAGTACTTC | CASSWVTGSMSYEQYF
TRBJ2-3 | TRBD1 | TRBV12-3/TRBV12-4 | few | TGTGCCAGCAGCACCTTCGGTCAGGGGGCTCGTTACTCGTCCACAGATACGCAGTATTTT | CASSTFGQGARYSSTDTQYF
TRBJ2-2 | . | TRBV5-1 | . | TGCGCCAGCAGCTTGGGAATAGAGGGCACCGGGGAGCTGTTTTTT | CASSLGIEGTGELFF
TRBJ2-7 | . | TRBV14 | few | TGTGCCAGCAGCCAGTGGTCTTTCGAGCAGTACTTC | CASSQWSFEQYF
TRBJ2-7 | . | TRBV6-5 | . | TGTGCCAGCAGTTACACAGCGGGACAGCGGACCTACGAGCAGTACTTC | CASSYTAGQRTYEQYF
TRBJ2-7 | . | TRBV27 | few | TGTGCCAGCAGTTTAAAACGGGACAAAACTCTCTACGAGCAGTACTTC | CASSLKRDKTLYEQYF
TRBJ2-3 | TRBD1 | TRBV28 | . | TGTGCCAGCAGTATGGACAGGCGAGAAGATACGCAGTATTTT | CASSMDRREDTQYF